These T cell receptor beta chains were read from a single sample in a study of CD8+ T cells in alopecia areata. The method was immunoSEQ multiplex PCR; TCRdb's version includes in-frame clones alone and lacks a portion of them. The sample holds 150,000 to 200,000 clones, 55% seen once. The sequenced sample was CD4+ T cells sorted from blood. The receptor set was obtained from a human donor in good health. CDR3s include the opening cysteine and the closing phenylalanine or tryptophan. A D gene is named only where the DNA matches it firmly. Size is omitted from some rows. Given values are once, few, many or a class for expanded clones.

>TRBJ2-7|NA|13|NA|TRBV5-1
TGCGCCAGCAGTATCCCAGGCTCCTACGAGCAGTACTTC
CASSIPGSYEQYF
>TRBJ1-5|NA|14|NA|TRBV5-6
TGTGCCAGCAGCTTGTTTCAGGGTGATCAGCCCCAGCATTTT
CASSLFQGDQPQHF
>TRBJ2-3|once|15|NA|TRBV29-1
TGCAGCGTTTCGGGGCCAAATAGGTCCCCAGATACGCAGTATTTT
CSVSGPNRSPDTQYF
>TRBJ2-3|many|12|NA|TRBV18
TGTGCCAGCTCACTAACCGCAGATACGCAGTATTTT
CASSLTADTQYF
>TRBJ2-7|NA|14|NA|TRBV15
TGTGCCACGGCGAAAGACACGGTCTCCTACGAGCAGTACTTC
CATAKDTVSYEQYF
>TRBJ1-4|NA|14|NA|TRBV2
TGTGCCAGCATGGAGGGGGTATCTAATGAAAAACTGTTTTTT
CASMEGVSNEKLFF
>TRBJ2-6|once|14|NA|TRBV5-1
TGCGCCAGCAGCCGACGGCCTGGGGCCAACGTCCTGACTTTC
CASSRRPGANVLTF
>TRBJ1-5|NA|13|NA|TRBV7-2
TGTGCCAGCCGATCTTATAGCAATCAGCCCCAGCATTTT
CASRSYSNQPQHF
>TRBJ2-2|NA|14|TRBD2|TRBV2
TGTGCGACCTGGCAGAGCGGGAGGGCCGGGGAGCTGTTTTTT
CATWQSGRAGELFF
>TRBJ2-2|NA|16|TRBD2|TRBV5-1
TGCGCCAGCCAGAGACTAGCGGGAGGGATCACCGGGGAGCTGTTTTTT
CASQRLAGGITGELFF
>TRBJ1-2|NA|16|NA|TRBV4-1
TGCGCCAGCAGCCAAAAAGTGGGTCCAGGGTACTATGGCTACACCTTC
CASSQKVGPGYYGYTF
>TRBJ2-7|NA|15|NA|TRBV29-1
TGCAGCGTTGAGAGCGGGGACATTTGGTCCTACGAGCAGTACTTC
CSVESGDIWSYEQYF
>TRBJ2-2|many|13|NA|TRBV7-2
TGTGCCAGCAGTCACTCGAACACCGGGGAGCTGTTTTTT
CASSHSNTGELFF
>TRBJ2-3|NA|12|NA|TRBV2
TGTGCCAGCAACCTGCAGATAGATACGCAGTATTTT
CASNLQIDTQYF
>TRBJ2-5|NA|12|TRBD1|TRBV29-1
TGCAGCGTGGACAGGGACCAAGAGACCCAGTACTTC
CSVDRDQETQYF
>TRBJ2-6|few|16|NA|TRBV18
TGTGCCAGTACGGAACAGGGGACTTCTGGGGCCAACGTCCTGACTTTC
CASTEQGTSGANVLTF
>TRBJ2-7|NA|15|TRBD2|TRBV18
TGTGCCAGCTCACCCGGACTAGCGGTAACCTACGAGCAGTACTTC
CASSPGLAVTYEQYF
>TRBJ2-5|few|13|TRBD2|TRBV10-3
TGTGCCATCAGTGCCGGGACTAGAGAGACCCAGTACTTC
CAISAGTRETQYF
>TRBJ2-1|NA|12|NA|TRBV18
TGTGCCAGCTCCCCCTGGGGGAATGAGCAGTTCTTC
CASSPWGNEQFF
>TRBJ2-3|NA|14|NA|TRBV2
TGTGCCAGCACTAAAGACAGGACCACAGATACGCAGTATTTT
CASTKDRTTDTQYF
>TRBJ2-1|NA|13|NA|TRBV2
TGTGCCAGCAGTGAAATATCTCTGGGGGAGCAGTTCTTC
CASSEISLGEQFF
>TRBJ2-6|few|17|NA|TRBV27
TGTGCCAGCAGTAAGGGATTGGACGGGTCTGGGGCCAACGTCCTGACTTTC
CASSKGLDGSGANVLTF
>TRBJ1-2|NA|13|NA|TRBV6-6
TGTGCCAGCAGTTCTCGGGGGGCTGGAGGCTACACCTTC
CASSSRGAGGYTF
>TRBJ2-1|NA|16|TRBD2|TRBV5-1
TGCGCCAGCAGCCTACTGACTAGCGGGAGGGTGGATGAGCAGTTCTTC
CASSLLTSGRVDEQFF
>TRBJ2-1|NA|15|TRBD2|TRBV27
TGTGCCAGCAGTTTCGATGCGGGAGGGGAGAGTGAGCAGTTCTTC
CASSFDAGGESEQFF
>TRBJ2-7|NA|15|TRBD1|TRBV18
TGTGCCAGCTCACCACCCGGGACAGGGTACAACGAGCAGTACTTC
CASSPPGTGYNEQYF
>TRBJ2-1|NA|15|NA|TRBV4-2
TGTGCCAGCAGCCAAGGAGGCTCGGGAGACAATGAGCAGTTCTTC
CASSQGGSGDNEQFF
>TRBJ1-2|NA|14|NA|TRBV29-1
TGCAGCGTTGTCACCCTGATCCCTAACTATGGCTACACCTTC
CSVVTLIPNYGYTF
>TRBJ1-1|NA|11|NA|TRBV30
TGTGCCTGGACAGGGAGGTCTGAAGCTTTCTTT
CAWTGRSEAFF
>TRBJ2-1|few|12|NA|TRBV10-1
TGCGCCAGCAAAGGGGGGAACAATGAGCAGTTCTTC
CASKGGNNEQFF
>TRBJ2-7|NA|13|NA|TRBV29-1
TGCAGCGTTGAGGGAGCGGCCCCCTACGAGCAGTACTTC
CSVEGAAPYEQYF
>TRBJ2-5|NA|16|TRBD2|TRBV7-3
TGTGCCAGCAGCTTAATTCGCGGGAGGACCCAAGAGACCCAGTACTTC
CASSLIRGRTQETQYF
>TRBJ1-1|NA|14|NA|TRBV9
TGTGCCAGCAGCCTACCCGCCGGGAACACTGAAGCTTTCTTT
CASSLPAGNTEAFF
>TRBJ2-7|NA|11|NA|TRBV29-1
TGCAGCGTTTTAAAGGGAAACGAGCAGTACTTC
CSVLKGNEQYF
>TRBJ2-1|few|17|TRBD2|TRBV29-1
TGCAGCGTTGAGGGAATCGCGGGAGGGAGCTCCTACAATGAGCAGTTCTTC
CSVEGIAGGSSYNEQFF
>TRBJ2-2|NA|15|NA|TRBV11-2
TGTGCCAGCAGCTTAGATCAAGCGGAAACCGGGGAGCTGTTTTTT
CASSLDQAETGELFF
>TRBJ2-1|NA|14|TRBD2|TRBV30
TGTGCCTGCCTCGGGACTAGCGGGAGTAGCGGGCAGTTCTTC
CACLGTSGSSGQFF
>TRBJ2-1|NA|18|NA|TRBV11-2
TGTGCCAGCAGCTTAGGTAGGGCGTGGGATCACTCCTACAATGAGCAGTTCTTC
CASSLGRAWDHSYNEQFF
>TRBJ2-7|NA|12|NA|TRBV13
TGTGCCAGCAGCTTGATGACGGGATATCGGTACTTC
CASSLMTGYRYF
>TRBJ2-7|NA|12|TRBD1|TRBV2
TGTGCCAGAGGGACAGGGACGGGAGAGCAGTACTTC
CARGTGTGEQYF